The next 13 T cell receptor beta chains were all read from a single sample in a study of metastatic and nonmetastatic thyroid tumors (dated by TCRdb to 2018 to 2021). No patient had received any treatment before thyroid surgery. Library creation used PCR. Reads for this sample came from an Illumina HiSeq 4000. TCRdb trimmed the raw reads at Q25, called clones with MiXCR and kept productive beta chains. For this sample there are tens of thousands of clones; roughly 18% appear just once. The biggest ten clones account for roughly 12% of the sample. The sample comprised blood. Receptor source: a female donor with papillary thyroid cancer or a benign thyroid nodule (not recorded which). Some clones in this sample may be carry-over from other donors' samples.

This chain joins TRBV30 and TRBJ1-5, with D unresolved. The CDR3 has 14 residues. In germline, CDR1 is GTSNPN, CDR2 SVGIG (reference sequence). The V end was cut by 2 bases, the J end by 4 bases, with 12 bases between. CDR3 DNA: TGTGCCTGGAGTCCCGGATGGGGAAATCAGCCCCAGCATTTT. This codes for CAWSPGWGNQPQHF.

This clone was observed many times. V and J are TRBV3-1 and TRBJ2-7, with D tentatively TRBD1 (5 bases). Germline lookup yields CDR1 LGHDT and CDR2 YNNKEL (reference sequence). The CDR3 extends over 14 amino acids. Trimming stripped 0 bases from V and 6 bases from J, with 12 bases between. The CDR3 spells CASSQDSTGPEQYF. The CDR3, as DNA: TGTGCCAGCAGCCAAGATAGTACAGGACCCGAGCAGTACTTC.

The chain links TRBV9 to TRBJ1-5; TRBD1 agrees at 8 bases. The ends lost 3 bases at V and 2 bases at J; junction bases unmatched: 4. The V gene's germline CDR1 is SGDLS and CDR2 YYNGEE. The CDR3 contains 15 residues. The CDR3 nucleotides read TGTGCCAGCAGCGCCGGACAGGGAGGCAATCAGCCCCAGCATTTT. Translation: CASSAGQGGNQPQHF.

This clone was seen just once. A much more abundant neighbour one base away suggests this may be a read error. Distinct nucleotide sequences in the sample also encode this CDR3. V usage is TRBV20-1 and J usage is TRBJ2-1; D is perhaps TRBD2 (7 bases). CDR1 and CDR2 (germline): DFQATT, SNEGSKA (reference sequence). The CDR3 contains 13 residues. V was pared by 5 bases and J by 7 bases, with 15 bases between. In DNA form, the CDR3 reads TGCAGTGCTCCATGGACTAGGGGGAATGAGCAGTTCTTC. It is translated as CSAPWTRGNEQFF.

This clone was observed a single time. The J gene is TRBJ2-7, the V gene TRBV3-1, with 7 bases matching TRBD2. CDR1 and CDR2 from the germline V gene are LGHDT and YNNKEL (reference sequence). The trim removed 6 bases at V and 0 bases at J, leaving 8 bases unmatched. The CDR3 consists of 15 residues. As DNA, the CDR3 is TGTGCCAGCAGGCTCTCGGGGGGTAGCTCCTACGAGCAGTACTTC. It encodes CASRLSGGSSYEQYF.

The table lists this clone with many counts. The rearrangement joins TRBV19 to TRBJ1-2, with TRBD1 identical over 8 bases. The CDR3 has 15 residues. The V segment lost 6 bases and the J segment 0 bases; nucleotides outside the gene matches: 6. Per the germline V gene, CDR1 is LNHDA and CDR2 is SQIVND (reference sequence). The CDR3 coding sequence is TGTGCCAGTAGCTTCACGACAGGGGCTAACTATGGCTACACCTTC. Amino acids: CASSFTTGANYGYTF.

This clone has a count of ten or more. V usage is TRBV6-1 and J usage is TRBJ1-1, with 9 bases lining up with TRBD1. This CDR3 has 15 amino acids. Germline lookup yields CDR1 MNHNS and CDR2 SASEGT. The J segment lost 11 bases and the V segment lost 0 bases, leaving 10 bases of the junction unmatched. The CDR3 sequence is CASSEAGTGILPAFF. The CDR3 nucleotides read TGTGCCAGCAGTGAAGCGGGGACAGGGATACTTCCGGCTTTCTTT.

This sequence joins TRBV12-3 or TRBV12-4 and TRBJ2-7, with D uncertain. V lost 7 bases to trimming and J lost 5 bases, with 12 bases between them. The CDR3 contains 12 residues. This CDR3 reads CASTLMGNEQYF. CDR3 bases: TGTGCCAGCACTCTAATGGGTAACGAGCAGTACTTC.

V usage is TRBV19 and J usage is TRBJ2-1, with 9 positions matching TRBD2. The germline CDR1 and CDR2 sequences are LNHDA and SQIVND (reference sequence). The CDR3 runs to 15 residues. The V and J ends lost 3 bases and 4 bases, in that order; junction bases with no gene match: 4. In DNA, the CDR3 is TGTGCCAGTAGTATTACAGCGGGGGGTTACAATGAGCAGTTCTTC. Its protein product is CASSITAGGYNEQFF. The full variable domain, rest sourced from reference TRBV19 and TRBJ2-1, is DGGITQSPKYLFRKEGQNVTLSCEQNLNHDAMYWYRQDPGQGLRLIYYSQIVNDFQKGDIAEGYSVSREKKESFPLTVTSAQKNPTAFYLCASSITAGGYNEQFFGPGTRLTVL.

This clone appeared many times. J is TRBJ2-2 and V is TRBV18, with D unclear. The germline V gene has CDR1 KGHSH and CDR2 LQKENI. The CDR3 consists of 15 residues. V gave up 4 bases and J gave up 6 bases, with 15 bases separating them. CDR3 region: CASSLGVPAPGELFF. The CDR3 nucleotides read TGTGCCAGCTCACTTGGCGTGCCCGCCCCCGGGGAGCTGTTTTTT.

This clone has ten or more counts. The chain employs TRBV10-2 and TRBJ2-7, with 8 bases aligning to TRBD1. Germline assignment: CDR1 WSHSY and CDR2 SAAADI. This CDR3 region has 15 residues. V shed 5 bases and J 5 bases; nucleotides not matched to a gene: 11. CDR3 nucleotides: TGCGCCAGCAGTACCTTGGGGACAGGAAACCACGAGCAGTACTTC. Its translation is CASSTLGTGNHEQYF.

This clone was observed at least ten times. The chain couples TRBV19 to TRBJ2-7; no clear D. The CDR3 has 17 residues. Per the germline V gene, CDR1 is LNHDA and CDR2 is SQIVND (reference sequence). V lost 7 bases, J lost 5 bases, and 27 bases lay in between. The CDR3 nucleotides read TGTGCCAGTACCCCAAAAGTTCGGGCAGAACCCGTGGACGAGCAGTACTTC. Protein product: CASTPKVRAEPVDEQYF.

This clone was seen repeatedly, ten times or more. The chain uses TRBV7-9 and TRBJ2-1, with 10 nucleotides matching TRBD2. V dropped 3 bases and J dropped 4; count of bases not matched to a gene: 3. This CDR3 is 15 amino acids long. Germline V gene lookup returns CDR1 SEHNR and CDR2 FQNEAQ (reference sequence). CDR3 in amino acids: CASSLEREGYNEQFF. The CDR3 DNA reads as TGTGCCAGCAGCTTGGAGCGGGAGGGTTACAATGAGCAGTTCTTC. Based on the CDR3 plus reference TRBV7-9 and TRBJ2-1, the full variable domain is DTGVSQNPRHKITKRGQNVTFRCDPISEHNRLYWYRQTLGQGPEFLTYFQNEAQLEKSRLLSDRFSAERPKGSFSTLEIQRTEQGDSAMYLCASSLEREGYNEQFFGPGTRLTVL.